These 21 T cell receptor beta chains were sequenced from one sample in a study of T cell responses to AZD1222 COVID-19 vaccine. Sequencing was performed with immunoSEQ multiplex PCR; in TCRdb, only in-frame clones are kept and a portion is missing. The table records approximately 160,000 clones, 85% to 95% of them present only once. Sequences were derived from peripheral blood, sampled 28 days after the second AZD1222 dose. The receptors come from an adult who received the AZD1222 COVID-19 vaccine.

The genes are TRBV28 and TRBJ1-5; D may be TRBD1 (5 bases). CDR1 is MDHEN and CDR2 is SYDVKM in the germline V gene. V lost 7 bases and J lost 4, with 11 bases in between. The CDR3 consists of 13 residues. The CDR3 sequence is CASTDYRNQPQHF. The DNA of the CDR3 is TGTGCCAGCACAGACTACAGGAATCAGCCCCAGCATTTT.

The V and J genes are TRBV2 and TRBJ2-4, with 9 bases identical to TRBD1. V trimming: 1 base; J trimming: 6 bases; junction bases outside the gene matches: 7. Germline loops: CDR1 SNHLY, CDR2 FYNNEI. The CDR3 runs to 16 residues. CDR3 loop: CASSEVPGQGGNIQYF. CDR3 nucleotides: TGTGCCAGCAGTGAAGTTCCGGGACAGGGAGGAAACATTCAGTACTTC.

This sequence joins TRBV10-2 and TRBJ1-2; TRBD1 matches 10 bases. The V and J ends lost 4 bases and 6 bases, in that order; junction bases with no gene match: 8. The CDR3 sequence is 15 residues long. CDR1 WSHSY and CDR2 SAAADI come from the germline V gene. The CDR3 is CASSGSGTGEHGYTF. The DNA for the CDR3 is TGCGCCAGCAGTGGATCTGGGACAGGGGAACATGGCTACACCTTC.

The chain combines TRBV4-2 with TRBJ2-7; 9 bases fit TRBD2. Looked up from germline, CDR1 is LGHNA and CDR2 is YNFKEQ. This CDR3 is built from 16 residues. V shed 0 bases, J shed 9 bases, and the junction held 12 bases outside the gene matches. As DNA, the CDR3 is TGTGCCAGCAGCCAAGACGCGGCTAGCGGGACCCCGGGGCAGTACTTC. Protein product: CASSQDAASGTPGQYF.

V gene TRBV11-2 combines with J gene TRBJ1-1; no clear D. Trimming removed 4 bases at V and 5 bases at J, with 11 bases between. CDR3 length: 13 residues. Germline V CDR1 and CDR2: SGHAT, FQNNGV. The CDR3: CASSSPIKTEAFF. CDR3 bases: TGTGCCAGCAGCTCCCCGATCAAGACTGAAGCTTTCTTT.

This chain links TRBV6-5 with TRBJ1-2; D is ambiguous. This CDR3 comprises 12 residues. Trimming took 7 bases from V and 3 from J, leaving 9 bases between them. CDR1 MNHEY and CDR2 SVGAGI come from the germline V gene. The CDR3 protein is CASTATYYGYTF. In DNA, the CDR3 is TGTGCCAGCACCGCAACTTACTATGGCTACACCTTC.

This sequence joins TRBV28 and TRBJ1-1, with TRBD1 matching over 7 bases. The CDR3 is made up of 14 amino acids. CDR1 is MDHEN and CDR2 is SYDVKM in the germline V gene. V lost 6 bases, J lost 0 bases, and 4 bases stayed unmatched. In DNA form, the CDR3 reads TGTGCCAGCAGGACGACAGGGATGAACACTGAAGCTTTCTTT. Protein: CASRTTGMNTEAFF.

This chain joins TRBV9 and TRBJ1-2, with D maybe TRBD1 (6 bases). The V gene's germline CDR1 is SGDLS and CDR2 YYNGEE. The germline V and J ends were trimmed by 0 bases and 7 bases, with 19 bases remaining between them. CDR3 length: 16 residues. The CDR3 DNA reads TGTGCCAGCAGCGTAGAAGTCAGCGGGGGGCTGGTTGGCTACACCTTC. Protein sequence: CASSVEVSGGLVGYTF. The full variable domain, completed using reference TRBV9 and TRBJ1-2, is DSGVTQTPKHLITATGQRVTLRCSPRSGDLSVYWYQQSLDQGLQFLIQYYNGEERAKGNILERFSAQQFPDLHSELNLSSLELGDSALYFCASSVEVSGGLVGYTFGSGTRLTVV.

The rearrangement uses TRBV27 and TRBJ2-7; tentatively, D is TRBD1 or TRBD2 (6 bases each). Germline-derived CDR1 and CDR2 are MNHEY and SMNVEV (reference sequence). V lost 4 bases and J 4 bases, leaving 17 bases between the germline ends. CDR3 length: 15 residues. CDR3 region: CASSSPLARGYEQYF. The CDR3 coding sequence is TGTGCCAGCAGTTCGCCCCTAGCGAGGGGGTACGAGCAGTACTTC.

This chain uses TRBV3-1 (or the pseudogene TRBV3-2) with TRBJ1-2; no firm D call. Germline V lookup: CDR1 LGHDT, CDR2 YNNKEL (reference sequence). The V gene lost 1 base and the J gene lost 6 bases, with 9 bases spanning the gap. The CDR3 has 13 amino acids. The CDR3 protein is CASSQVARDGYTF. CDR3 DNA: TGTGCCAGCAGCCAAGTGGCTAGAGATGGCTACACCTTC.

CDR3 loop: CASSLVGGDNSPLHF. CDR3 DNA: TGTGCCAGCAGCTTAGTCGGGGGGGACAATTCACCCCTCCACTTT. The gene calls are TRBV7-9 and TRBJ1-6; perhaps TRBD1 as D (5 bases). The CDR3 length is 15 residues. CDR1 is SEHNR and CDR2 is FQNEAQ in the germline V gene (reference sequence). V lost 1 base and J lost 7, with 11 bases in between.

In its sample, this clone was seen a few times. The V gene is TRBV19, the J gene TRBJ1-1, with 8 bases fitting TRBD1. Per germline, CDR1 LNHDA and CDR2 SQIVND (reference sequence). Trimming cost V 4 bases and J 1 base; bases outside gene matches: 2. This CDR3 has 14 residues. The CDR3 nucleotides are TGTGCCAGTAGTAAAGGGACAGGGAACACTGAAGCTTTCTTT. It yields the protein CASSKGTGNTEAFF.

The chain employs TRBV3-1 (or the pseudogene TRBV3-2) and TRBJ2-3; D unresolved. Germline loops: CDR1 LGHDT, CDR2 YNNKEL (reference sequence). The CDR3 consists of 15 residues. Trimming cost V 2 bases and J 2 bases, with 11 bases left between them. CDR3: CASSQMVTATDTQYF. In nucleotides, the CDR3 is TGTGCCAGCAGCCAAATGGTTACAGCCACAGATACGCAGTATTTT.

This chain connects TRBV15 to TRBJ1-1, with no clear D. The CDR3 is made up of 13 amino acids. The V gene's germline CDR1 is LNHNV and CDR2 YYDKDF (reference sequence). V was cut by 2 bases and J by 4 bases, with 8 bases left in between. CDR3 sequence: CATSRTTTTEAFF. In DNA form, the CDR3 reads TGTGCCACCAGCAGAACAACGACCACTGAAGCTTTCTTT.

The chain couples TRBV6-5 to TRBJ2-2; D possibly corresponds to TRBD1 (6 bases). CDR1 and CDR2 (germline): MNHEY, SVGAGI. The V end was cut by 2 bases, the J end by 3 bases, with 7 bases between. This CDR3 has 14 residues. The DNA for the CDR3 is TGTGCCAGCAGTTACAACAGGGACACCGGGGAGCTGTTTTTT. It yields the protein CASSYNRDTGELFF.

The chain joins TRBV4-1 to TRBJ1-5; 8 nucleotides agree with TRBD1. CDR1 is MGHRA and CDR2 is YSYEKL in the germline V gene. The CDR3 length is 15 residues. After removal of 4 bases from V and 3 bases from J, the junction contained 5 bases not matched to a gene. Written as DNA, the CDR3 is TGCGCCAGCAGCCTTGGACAGGGCGTCAATCAGCCCCAGCATTTT. This codes for CASSLGQGVNQPQHF.

The J gene is TRBJ2-7, the V gene TRBV27, with TRBD1 matching 8 bases. Germline loops: CDR1 MNHEY, CDR2 SMNVEV (reference sequence). V dropped 6 bases and J dropped 0; count of bases not matched to a gene: 4. This CDR3 region has 14 residues. The CDR3 DNA reads as TGTGCCAGCAGAACGGGACAGGTCTCCTACGAGCAGTACTTC. As protein: CASRTGQVSYEQYF.

CDR3 protein: CASSHQDIVLGRNYGYTF. CDR3 DNA sequence: TGTGCCAGCAGCCACCAAGATATTGTCCTGGGACGGAACTATGGCTACACCTTC. The rearrangement links TRBV3-1 (or the pseudogene TRBV3-2) to TRBJ1-2, with D perhaps TRBD1 (5 bases). In germline, CDR1 is LGHDT, CDR2 YNNKEL (reference sequence). Trimming removed 3 bases at V and 2 bases at J, with 22 bases between. The CDR3 consists of 18 residues.

The chain employs TRBV27 and TRBJ2-7; 8 bases align to TRBD1. After removal of 4 bases from V and 2 bases from J, the junction contained 7 bases not matched to a gene. This CDR3 region has 15 residues. Germline V CDR1 and CDR2: MNHEY, SMNVEV (reference sequence). CDR3 loop: CASSSQGARTYEQYF. CDR3 coding DNA: TGTGCCAGCAGTTCCCAGGGGGCGCGTACCTACGAGCAGTACTTC.

This sequence joins TRBV5-4 and TRBJ2-7; D gene uncertain. V lost 1 base to trimming and J lost 3 bases, with 8 bases between them. The length of the CDR3 is 13 residues. Germline loops: CDR1 SGHNT, CDR2 YYREEE (reference sequence). The CDR3 is CASSLYGGYEQYF. As DNA, the CDR3 is TGTGCCAGCAGCTTGTATGGCGGCTACGAGCAGTACTTC.

This chain uses TRBV5-1 with TRBJ1-1, with 8 bases fitting TRBD1. The CDR3 length is 13 residues. V shed 4 bases and J 11 bases; nucleotides not matched to a gene: 10. The germline V gene has CDR1 SGHRS and CDR2 YFSETQ. The CDR3 reads CASSPGQGEEAFF. The CDR3 DNA follows: TGCGCCAGCAGCCCTGGACAGGGTGAAGAGGCTTTCTTT.